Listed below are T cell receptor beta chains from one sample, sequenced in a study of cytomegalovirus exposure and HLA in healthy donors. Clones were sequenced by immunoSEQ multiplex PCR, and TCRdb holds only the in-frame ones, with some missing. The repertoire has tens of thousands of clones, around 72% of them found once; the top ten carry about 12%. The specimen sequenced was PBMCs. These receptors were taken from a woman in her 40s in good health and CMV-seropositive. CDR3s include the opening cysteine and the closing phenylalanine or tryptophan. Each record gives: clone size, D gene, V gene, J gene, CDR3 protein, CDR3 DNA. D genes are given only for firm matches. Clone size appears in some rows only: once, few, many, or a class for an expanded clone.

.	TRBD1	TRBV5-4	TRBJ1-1	CASKTDRGSTEAFF	TGTGCCAGCAAAACAGACAGGGGGTCCACTGAAGCTTTCTTT
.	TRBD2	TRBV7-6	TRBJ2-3	CASSGSGGSSGGVADTQYF	TGTGCCAGCAGCGGTAGTGGCGGGTCTAGCGGGGGGGTGGCGGATACGCAGTATTTT
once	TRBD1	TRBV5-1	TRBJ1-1	CASSAVTGAEAFF	TGCGCCAGCAGCGCGGTGACAGGGGCTGAAGCTTTCTTT
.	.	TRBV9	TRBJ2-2	CASSVEVRADTGELFF	TGTGCCAGCAGCGTAGAAGTGAGGGCGGACACCGGGGAGCTGTTTTTT
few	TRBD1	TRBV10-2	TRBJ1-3	CASSDGLYGTDPLGAGNTIYF	TGCGCCAGCAGTGATGGGCTTTACGGGACAGACCCGCTGGGGGCTGGAAACACCATATATTTT
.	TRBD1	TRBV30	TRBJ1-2	CAWSSRDSGYTF	TGTGCCTGGAGCTCCCGGGACAGTGGCTACACCTTC
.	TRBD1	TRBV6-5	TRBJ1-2	CASSYQGQGLFYGYTF	TGTGCCAGCAGTTATCAAGGACAGGGCCTTTTCTATGGCTACACCTTC
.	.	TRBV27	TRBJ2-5	CASSLPPGPSYF	TGTGCCAGCAGTTTACCCCCGGGTCCTTCTTACTTC
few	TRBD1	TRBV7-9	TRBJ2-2	CASRAGQGEGELFF	TGTGCCAGCAGAGCCGGACAGGGAGAGGGGGAGCTGTTTTTT
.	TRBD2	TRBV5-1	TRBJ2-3	CASSFGGFTDTQYF	TGCGCCAGCAGCTTCGGGGGGTTTACAGATACGCAGTATTTT
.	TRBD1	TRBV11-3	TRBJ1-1	CASSAGQGEFTEAFF	TGTGCCAGCAGCGCGGGACAGGGGGAGTTTACTGAAGCTTTCTTT